This entry describes one T cell receptor beta chain. What it binds is not known. Each CDR3 protein gets one entry in TCRdb, which reprocessed the 5' RACE reads and gives no DNA. This sample's table has about 380,000 distinct CDR3 sequences. The V gene's germline CDR1 is LGHNA and CDR2 YSLEER. The CDR3 length is 17 residues. This entry belongs to a study of monozygotic twins with inflammatory bowel disease. Blood was drawn once per donor, and each sample measured roughly 2.5 ml. General study results and limits: Heterogeneous immunosuppressive treatment regimens may have introduced variability into patient repertoires.

The V and J genes are TRBV4-3 and TRBJ2-2; lacking DNA, the TRBD1 call made by TCRdb goes unchecked. The specimen was blood. The sequence was collected from a human donor with ulcerative colitis or Crohn's disease, or a healthy co-twin of an affected twin (not recorded which). The CDR3 sequence: CASSQGGVEGDTGELFF.